These 14 T cell receptor beta chains share one sample of origin, sequenced in a study of blood T cells in healthy people across ages. With a J-beta primer mix and a sample-barcoded 5' primer, a second PCR ran about 7 to 12 cycles. MiXCR, applied by TCRdb to the 5' RACE reads, yields one record per CDR3 protein. This sample has some 700,000 distinct CDR3 sequences, with 20% to 25% found just once. Source material: blood. The receptors shown here come from a man between 65 and 79 years old in good health.

The chain combines TRBV7-6 with TRBJ2-5; 13 bases match TRBD2. The tail of the sequence fits TRBJ2-1 better, so the J call may be wrong. Germline V gene lookup returns CDR1 SGHVS and CDR2 FNYEAQ. This CDR3 spans 23 amino acids. CDR3: CASSLALKSGSTSGRSKGDEQFF. The CDR3 coding sequence is TGTGCCAGCAGCTTAGCGCTAAAATCCGGATCGACTAGCGGGAGGTCTAAAGGGGATGAGCAGTTCTTC.

The gene calls are TRBV28 and TRBJ2-7, with TRBD1 identical over 9 bases. There are 15 residues in the CDR3. V shed 5 bases and J 2 bases; nucleotides not matched to a gene: 7. Germline CDR1 is MDHEN and CDR2 is SYDVKM. This CDR3 is CASSPGTGNAYEQYF. DNA for the CDR3: TGTGCCAGCAGTCCGGGGACAGGGAATGCCTACGAGCAGTACTTC.

Note on this clonotype: This may stem from a read error, because a much larger clone lies one nucleotide away. This chain joins TRBV14 and TRBJ2-5; D is undetermined. Germline V lookup: CDR1 SGHDN, CDR2 FVKESK. The CDR3 covers 15 residues. CDR3 amino acids: CASSLGATSKEIQYF. DNA for the CDR3: TGTGCCAGCAGCCTTGGTGCCACTTCCAAAGAGATCCAGTACTTC.

This clonotype was seen a handful of times. The chain combines TRBV7-2 with TRBJ1-4; 7 bases match TRBD1. V shed 5 bases and J 11 bases; nucleotides not matched to a gene: 11. This CDR3 spans 14 amino acids. Germline CDR1 and CDR2: SGHTA and FQGNSA. CDR3 in amino acids: CASSPGQMLGKLFF. CDR3 DNA: TGTGCCAGCAGCCCGGGACAGATGTTGGGGAAACTGTTTTTT. Full variable domain (outside the CDR3, taken from reference TRBV7-2 and TRBJ1-4): GAGVSQSPSNKVTEKGKDVELRCDPISGHTALYWYRQSLGQGLEFLIYFQGNSAPDKSGLPSDRFSAERTGGSVSTLTIQRTQQEDSAVYLCASSPGQMLGKLFFGSGTQLSVL.

This clonotype was seen more than once but under ten times. The chain recombines TRBV20-1 with TRBJ2-1; D perhaps matches TRBD2 (6 bases). Between the trimmed V and J ends, which lost 0 bases and 0 bases, there was a span of 9 bases. Germline CDR1 is DFQATT and CDR2 is SNEGSKA (reference sequence). The CDR3 length is 15 residues. CDR3 DNA sequence: TGCAGTGCTAGAGACGGGACTGCCTCCTACAATGAGCAGTTCTTC. Amino acids: CSARDGTASYNEQFF.

This clonotype was observed a few times. The gene calls are TRBV28 and TRBJ1-2, with 12 bases identical to TRBD1. The CDR3 is made up of 17 amino acids. The V gene end was trimmed by 5 bases and the J gene end by 4 bases; junction bases not matched to a gene: 11. In germline, CDR1 is MDHEN, CDR2 SYDVKM. For the CDR3, the DNA is TGTGCCAGCAGTCCCATCCCGGGACAGGGGGCGTTCTATGGCTACACCTTC. Amino acid sequence: CASSPIPGQGAFYGYTF.

The sample holds a few counts of this clonotype. The chain couples TRBV5-1 to TRBJ2-5; TRBD2 is a possible D gene (7 bases). The J call may be in error: the DNA end matches TRBJ2-1 better. Germline assignment: CDR1 SGHRS and CDR2 YFSETQ. The CDR3 has 16 residues. CDR3 nucleotides: TGCGCCAGCAGCTTGGAGGGGGGGGTCCCAGGTAATGAGCAGTTCTTC. Encoded protein: CASSLEGGVPGNEQFF.

This clonotype has a handful of counts. V is TRBV24-1 and J is TRBJ2-5, with 8 bases that match TRBD1. Trimming cost V 0 bases and J 0 bases; bases outside gene matches: 2. Germline CDR1 reads KGHDR; CDR2 reads SFDVKD. The length of the CDR3 is 16 residues. The CDR3 nucleotides are TGTGCCACCAGTGATTTGGGGACAGGATACCAAGAGACCCAGTACTTC. Protein product: CATSDLGTGYQETQYF.

The chain employs TRBV5-1 and TRBJ1-2; no clear D gene. Trimming cost V 0 bases and J 6 bases, with 15 bases left between them. In germline, CDR1 is SGHRS, CDR2 YFSETQ. This CDR3 is 15 amino acids long. Here the CDR3 reads CASSLAGALWDGYTF. For the CDR3, the DNA is TGCGCCAGCAGCTTGGCCGGAGCGCTTTGGGATGGCTACACCTTC.

There are a few counts of this clonotype. The chain carries TRBV29-1 and TRBJ2-7; no reliable D call. Trimming shortened V by 6 bases and J by 1 base, and 13 bases separated the two germline ends. Germline lookup yields CDR1 SQVTM and CDR2 ANQGSEA. This CDR3 has 13 amino acids. The CDR3 sequence: CSVGRATSYEQYF. The CDR3 bases are TGCAGCGTAGGTAGGGCCACATCCTACGAGCAGTACTTC.

This clonotype has only a few counts. The chain joins TRBV4-2 to TRBJ2-7, with D maybe TRBD2 (6 bases). The CDR3 extends over 20 amino acids. Germline values: CDR1 LGHNA, CDR2 YNFKEQ. The V end was cut by 0 bases, the J end by 3 bases, with 27 bases between. The CDR3 coding sequence is TGTGCCAGCAGCCAAGAATCCCAAGGCCTCGCGGGGACCGCGTTCTACGAGCAGTACTTC. This gives the protein CASSQESQGLAGTAFYEQYF.

This chain links TRBV11-2 with TRBJ2-1; 13 bases are shared with TRBD2. The V gene end was trimmed by 4 bases and the J gene end by 8 bases; junction bases not matched to a gene: 2. CDR3 length equals 14 residues. Germline CDR1 reads SGHAT; CDR2 reads FQNNGV. CDR3 in DNA: TGTGCCAGCAGCTGGACTAGCGGGAGAGATGAGCAGTTCTTC. This translates into CASSWTSGRDEQFF.

The chain carries TRBV12-3 or TRBV12-4 and TRBJ2-1; D may correspond to TRBD1 or TRBD2 (5 bases each). The V gene lost 6 bases and the J gene lost 7 bases, with 13 bases spanning the gap. This CDR3 has 13 amino acids. The DNA of the CDR3 is TGTGCCAGCAGGAAGGGACGGAGAAATGAGCAGTTCTTC. Amino acids: CASRKGRRNEQFF.

The chain has TRBV20-1 and TRBJ2-6; D not certain. The CDR3 covers 13 residues. Germline V gives CDR1 DFQATT, CDR2 SNEGSKA (reference sequence). The V gene lost 6 bases and the J gene lost 1 base, with 7 bases spanning the gap. DNA for the CDR3: TGCAGTGCCGCAGTGTCTGGGGCCAACGTCCTGACTTTC. It codes for CSAAVSGANVLTF.